The clone carrying this TCR beta chain was counted only a few times. This entry comes from a study of identical twins. Looked up from germline, CDR1 is SGHTA and CDR2 is FQGNSA. V lost 5 bases to trimming and J lost 6 bases, with 15 bases between them. The CDR3 has 14 residues. TCRdb called the 5' RACE reads again in MiXCR, with one record for every CDR3 protein. The table records approximately 260,000 distinct CDR3 sequences, about 14% of them present only once. The chain links TRBV7-2 to TRBJ2-3; D gene uncertain. Sequencing used memory (CD45RO+) T cells sorted from blood. This sequence was found in a woman aged 18-35 years in good health. The CDR3 DNA reads TGTGCCAGCAGCCCGGGTTATAATCGGGATACGCAGTATTTT. Translating it yields CASSPGYNRDTQYF.